The present T cell receptor beta chain was sequenced within a study of CD8+CD57+ T cells in acquired aplastic anemia. Study at large: Sorted CD4+ and CD8+ cells yielded DNA averaging around 3.2 ug. Sequencing produced an average of approximately 11 million reads per healthy donor for CD4+ cells. Study findings and constraints: Patients were compared with controls for CD8+ Simpson's diversity, and no significant difference emerged. Patients and controls shared under 35 CD8+ CDR3 sequences, highly expressed in patients.

Germline lookup yields CDR1 SNHLY and CDR2 FYNNEI. Trimming took 6 bases from V and 7 from J; bases not matched to a gene: 8. The CDR3 has 13 residues. Genomic DNA acted as the template from which TCR beta VDJ combination and CDR3 sequence profiling were carried out. Via MiXCR, TCRdb re-called the reads, giving one row per CDR3 protein. The table lists some 190,000 distinct CDR3 sequences, roughly half of them singletons. In the case of this clonotype: Its antigen is undetermined.

The receptor was derived from a human donor in good health, serving as a control. The source material was sorted CD4+, CD8+, or CD8+CD57+ T cells (not recorded which) from PBMCs. The V gene is TRBV2, the J gene TRBJ2-7; 8 bases are shared with TRBD1. In DNA form, the CDR3 reads TGTGCCAGCAGAGAGCAGGGGGCTGTTGAGCAGTACTTC. Translating it yields CASREQGAVEQYF. The full variable domain, completed using reference TRBV2 and TRBJ2-7, is EPEVTQTPSHQVTQMGQEVILRCVPISNHLYFYWYRQILGQKVEFLVSFYNNEISEKSEIFDDQFSVERPDGSNFTLKIRSTKLEDSAMYFCASREQGAVEQYFGPGTRLTVT.